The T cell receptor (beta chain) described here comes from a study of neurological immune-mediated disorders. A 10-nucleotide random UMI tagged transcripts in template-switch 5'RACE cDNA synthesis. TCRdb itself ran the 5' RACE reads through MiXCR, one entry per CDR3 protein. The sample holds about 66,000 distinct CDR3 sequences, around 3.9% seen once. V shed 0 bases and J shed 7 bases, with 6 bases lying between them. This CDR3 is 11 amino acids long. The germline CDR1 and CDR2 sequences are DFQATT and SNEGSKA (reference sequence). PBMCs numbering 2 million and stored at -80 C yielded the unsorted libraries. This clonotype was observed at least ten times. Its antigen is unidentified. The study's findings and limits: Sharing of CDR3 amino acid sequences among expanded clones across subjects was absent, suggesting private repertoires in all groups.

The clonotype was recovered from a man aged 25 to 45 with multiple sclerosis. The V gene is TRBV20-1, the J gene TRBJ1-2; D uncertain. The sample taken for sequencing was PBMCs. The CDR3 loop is CSARDLSGYTF. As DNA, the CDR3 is TGCAGTGCTAGAGATCTGAGTGGCTACACCTTC.